These 23 T cell receptor beta chains originate from one sample sequenced in a study of PD-1 blockade in classical Hodgkin lymphoma. Sequenced by immunoSEQ multiplex PCR; TCRdb stores in-frame clones only, minus some. Of fewer than 40,000 clones in the sample, around 94% were seen once. The time point was: newly diagnosed, previously untreated cHL patient sample. Specimen: peripheral blood mononuclear cells (PBMCs). These receptors were obtained from a human donor with classical Hodgkin lymphoma.

V is TRBV28 and J is TRBJ1-2; D unresolved. The CDR3 runs to 12 residues. V shed 5 bases and J shed 8 bases, with 12 bases lying between them. Germline loops: CDR1 MDHEN, CDR2 SYDVKM. DNA for the CDR3: TGTGCCAGCAGTGATTCCGGCGGCGGCTACACCTTC. It yields the protein CASSDSGGGYTF.

The rearrangement joins TRBV9 to TRBJ2-1, with 8 bases fitting TRBD2. CDR3 size: 16 residues. The J segment lost 0 bases and the V segment lost 4 bases, leaving 6 bases of the junction unmatched. Germline values: CDR1 SGDLS, CDR2 YYNGEE. The CDR3 coding sequence is TGTGCCAGCAGCACCAGGAGCGGGAGCTCCTACAATGAGCAGTTCTTC. It translates to CASSTRSGSSYNEQFF.

This clone came up a few times. The J gene is TRBJ1-2, the V gene TRBV5-1, with D possibly TRBD1 on 5 matching bases. Per the germline V gene, CDR1 is SGHRS and CDR2 is YFSETQ. V lost 0 bases to trimming and J lost 8 bases, with 17 bases between them. The CDR3 covers 15 residues. CDR3 loop: CASSLGGTGPEGYTF. CDR3 bases: TGCGCCAGCAGCTTGGGCGGGACGGGTCCTGAGGGCTACACCTTC.

V and J are TRBV5-4 and TRBJ1-2, with TRBD1 matching 7 bases. The CDR3 has 13 residues. V dropped 3 bases and J dropped 3; count of bases not matched to a gene: 2. The germline V gene has CDR1 SGHNT and CDR2 YYREEE (reference sequence). This chain's CDR3 is CASSSGQDYGYTF. For the CDR3, the DNA is TGTGCCAGCAGCTCCGGACAGGACTATGGCTACACCTTC.

V gene TRBV5-4 combines with J gene TRBJ1-2; D remains ambiguous. CDR3 size: 11 residues. V lost 0 bases and J 8 bases, leaving 5 bases between the germline ends. Germline assignment: CDR1 SGHNT and CDR2 YYREEE (reference sequence). CDR3 nucleotides: TGTGCCAGCAGCTTGGACTCGGGCTACACCTTC. Protein: CASSLDSGYTF.

The chain couples TRBV25-1 to TRBJ1-2; D is possibly TRBD1 (5 bases). CDR1 is MGHDK, CDR2 SYGVNS, per germline. Trimming left V 6 bases short and J 4 bases short, with 9 bases between. The CDR3 runs to 12 residues. The CDR3 nucleotides read TGTGCCAGCAGCTTCGACAGCTATGGCTACACCTTC. Protein sequence: CASSFDSYGYTF.

In nucleotides, the CDR3 is TGTGCCAGCAGCCAAAGCTGGCGTGGCTACACCTTC. Translating gives CASSQSWRGYTF. The genes are TRBV5-4 and TRBJ1-2; the D is unclear. The CDR3 length is 12 residues. Germline-derived CDR1 and CDR2 are SGHNT and YYREEE (reference sequence). Between the trimmed V and J ends, which lost 4 bases and 7 bases, there was a span of 11 bases.

This clone appeared once. The chain is built from TRBV27 and TRBJ2-1, with D possibly TRBD2 on 7 matching bases. CDR1 and CDR2 (germline): MNHEY, SMNVEV (reference sequence). The CDR3 consists of 14 residues. Trimming stripped 3 bases from V and 8 bases from J, with 14 bases between. CDR3 in DNA: TGTGCCAGCAGTTTTTTCGGGGGGCCCTATGAGCAGTTCTTC. It yields the protein CASSFFGGPYEQFF.

V gene TRBV28 combines with J gene TRBJ2-1, with 7 nucleotides matching TRBD1. V dropped 6 bases and J dropped 7; count of bases not matched to a gene: 12. The CDR3 is 15 amino acids. The V gene's germline CDR1 is MDHEN and CDR2 SYDVKM. The CDR3 loop reads CASSYRTGKTNEQFF. CDR3 nucleotide sequence: TGTGCCAGCAGCTACCGGACAGGAAAGACGAATGAGCAGTTCTTC.

The gene calls are TRBV5-4 and TRBJ2-3, with a weak D call TRBD1 (6 bases). Trimming left V 5 bases short and J 3 bases short, with 13 bases between. This CDR3 comprises 14 residues. The V gene's germline CDR1 is SGHNT and CDR2 YYREEE (reference sequence). CDR3 sequence: CASRRDTGTDTQYF. Written as DNA, the CDR3 is TGTGCCAGCAGAAGGGACACCGGGACAGATACGCAGTATTTT.

The CDR3 nucleotides read TGTGCCAGCATGGTGAGGTCCCTAGCGGGCGTATCCTACAATGAGCAGTTCTTC. It translates to CASMVRSLAGVSYNEQFF. The chain has TRBV7-9 and TRBJ2-1; 8 bases match TRBD2. Germline V CDR1 and CDR2: SEHNR, FQNEAQ (reference sequence). This CDR3 spans 18 amino acids. V lost 7 bases and J lost 1; bases outside the gene matches: 15.

The chain joins TRBV5-1 to TRBJ1-2, with D possibly TRBD1 on 6 matching bases. Germline V gives CDR1 SGHRS, CDR2 YFSETQ. The CDR3 length is 14 residues. Trimming cost V 0 bases and J 8 bases, with 14 bases left between them. The CDR3 loop is CASSLGTDLWGYTF. CDR3 in DNA: TGCGCCAGCAGCTTGGGGACAGACCTCTGGGGCTACACCTTC.

The sample holds one count of this clone. V and J are TRBV29-1 and TRBJ2-3; a possible D gene is TRBD2 (6 bases). Germline V gene data show CDR1 as SQVTM and CDR2 as ANQGSEA. The ends were cut back, 3 bases at V and 1 base at J, with 11 bases in the middle. This CDR3 is built from 14 residues. CDR3: CSVEWGLGTDTQYF. The DNA of the CDR3 is TGCAGCGTTGAGTGGGGACTCGGCACAGATACGCAGTATTTT.

The J gene is TRBJ1-2, the V gene TRBV4-1; D gene ambiguous. Trimming took 3 bases from V and 0 from J, leaving 11 bases between them. Germline lookup yields CDR1 MGHRA and CDR2 YSYEKL. The CDR3 loop spans 15 amino acids. CDR3 in DNA: TGCGCCAGCAGCCAGCTCCGTCCCGCTAACTATGGCTACACCTTC. It specifies CASSQLRPANYGYTF.

This clone was detected a few times. The CDR3 is CASGWGVDSSGNTIYF. Here the CDR3 DNA reads TGTGCCAGCGGTTGGGGGGTCGACAGCTCTGGAAACACCATATATTTT. The chain recombines TRBV6-5 with TRBJ1-3; D may be TRBD1 (5 bases). The CDR3 spans 16 residues. Germline CDR1 MNHEY, CDR2 SVGAGI. V was pared by 8 bases and J by 0 bases, with 17 bases between.

V and J are TRBV6-5 and TRBJ1-3; no definite D call. The germline V gene encodes CDR1 MNHEY and CDR2 SVGAGI. Trimming stripped 5 bases from V and 3 bases from J, with 11 bases between. CDR3 length equals 14 residues. The CDR3 coding sequence is TGTGCCAGCAGTCCCGTTGGTCTTGGAAACACCATATATTTT. Its translation is CASSPVGLGNTIYF.

The gene calls are TRBV16 and TRBJ1-1; D uncertain. V dropped 0 bases and J dropped 7 bases, with 12 bases sitting between them. Germline-derived CDR1 and CDR2 are KGHSY and FQNENV. This CDR3 spans 14 amino acids. CDR3 sequence (DNA): TGTGCCAGCAGCCAATCGTTGACGGGTAGTGAAGCTTTCTTT. This translates into CASSQSLTGSEAFF. Full variable domain (outside the CDR3, taken from reference TRBV16 and TRBJ1-1): GEEVAQTPKHLVRGEGQKAKLYCAPIKGHSYVFWYQQVLKNEFKFLISFQNENVFDETGMPKERFSAKCLPNSPCSLEIQATKLEDSAVYFCASSQSLTGSEAFFGQGTRLTVV.

The J gene is TRBJ1-2, the V gene TRBV6-6; D is unclear. Germline-derived CDR1 and CDR2 are MNHNY and SVGAGI (reference sequence). Trimming removed 0 bases from V and 4 bases from J, with 12 bases in between. This CDR3 contains 15 residues. The CDR3 DNA follows: TGTGCCAGCAGTTACTCACCGACACCTCTCTATGGCTACACCTTC. As protein: CASSYSPTPLYGYTF.

In nucleotides, the CDR3 is TGTGCCAGCTATGTAGGGGGCGCATCGGTCGGCTACACCTTC. Protein: CASYVGGASVGYTF. The V call is TRBV2, the J call TRBJ1-2; 7 bases line up with TRBD1. Germline CDR1 reads SNHLY; CDR2 reads FYNNEI. With V trimmed by 8 bases and J by 8 bases, 14 bases remained unmatched. This CDR3 has 14 amino acids.

The chain employs TRBV19 and TRBJ1-2; D remains unclear. Germline V gives CDR1 LNHDA, CDR2 SQIVND (reference sequence). Trimming removed 5 bases from V and 3 bases from J, with 16 bases in between. The CDR3 consists of 15 residues. The CDR3 here is CASSALRRIDYGYTF. The CDR3 DNA sequence: TGTGCCAGTAGTGCCCTTCGGCGGATTGACTATGGCTACACCTTC.

This chain uses TRBV19 with TRBJ2-5, with TRBD2 identical over 11 bases. V gave up 1 base and J gave up 5 bases; unmatched junction bases: 9. CDR1 is LNHDA, CDR2 SQIVND, per germline (reference sequence). This CDR3 contains 17 residues. The CDR3 reads CASSIASSGGPTETQYF. The CDR3 DNA reads as TGTGCCAGTAGTATAGCGTCTAGCGGGGGGCCGACGGAGACCCAGTACTTC.

This clone was seen a single time. The V call is TRBV5-1, the J call TRBJ2-3; TRBD2 agrees at 13 bases. The germline V gene encodes CDR1 SGHRS and CDR2 YFSETQ. The J segment lost 2 bases and the V segment lost 4 bases, leaving 10 bases of the junction unmatched. This CDR3 is built from 18 residues. The CDR3 DNA sequence: TGCGCCAGCAGCCATGGACTAGCGGGAGACGCCGTCACAGATACGCAGTATTTT. Residues: CASSHGLAGDAVTDTQYF.

V usage is TRBV5-4 and J usage is TRBJ2-7; TRBD1 matches 11 bases. CDR1 and CDR2 from the germline V gene are SGHNT and YYREEE (reference sequence). This CDR3 is 15 amino acids long. V lost 4 bases and J lost 3; bases outside the gene matches: 6. The CDR3 DNA sequence: TGTGCCAGCAGCCCCGGACAGGGGGCTTTCTACGAGCAGTACTTC. It encodes CASSPGQGAFYEQYF.